The clone carrying this T cell receptor (beta chain) turned up a few times. The record originates from a study of T-cell reconstitution after alpha-beta-depleted transplantation in children. Preparing the TCRbeta library involved the use of unique molecular identifiers. In TCRdb, the PCR reads were re-called with MiXCR into one record per CDR3 protein. Of hundreds of thousands of distinct CDR3 sequences in the sample, roughly 16% were seen once. CDR1 and CDR2 (germline): MDHEN, SYDVKM. The ends were cut back, 3 bases at V and 6 bases at J, with 11 bases in the middle. The CDR3 is 13 residues long. Sequences were derived from PBMCs, mostly from graft donor cells, sampled 360 days after TCRalphabeta/CD19-depleted stem cell transplant. This sequence originates from a male patient between 2 and 10 years old who had a stem cell transplant for acute lymphoblastic leukemia, so the T cells may come from the graft donor. The rearrangement uses TRBV28 and TRBJ1-2; D perhaps matches TRBD1 (6 bases). The CDR3 nucleotides read TGTGCCAGCAGTTTTCCAGGGGTGAATGGCTACACCTTC. Its protein product is CASSFPGVNGYTF.